A selection of T cell receptor beta chains follows, all from one sample in a study of CD8 T cells in Susac syndrome. MiXCR, run by TCRdb on the immunoSEQ multiplex PCR reads, gives a single entry per CDR3 protein. This table has 300,000 or so distinct CDR3 sequences, about 92% appearing once. The sequencing sample was made of CD4+ T cells from PBMCs. Every receptor here comes from a human donor with multiple sclerosis. The CDR3 runs from the conserved cysteine through the conserved F or W. Each record gives: D gene, V gene, clone size, J gene, CDR3 DNA, CDR3 protein. A D gene is named only where the DNA matches it firmly. Part of the rows lack a size; the others show once, few, many or a class for expanded clones.

D: -
V: TRBV6-5
size: -
J: TRBJ2-7
DNA: TGTGCCAGCAGTTACTCGCAGGGCCCCTACGAGCAGTACTTC
CDR3: CASSYSQGPYEQYF

D: -
V: TRBV6-2/TRBV6-3
size: once
J: TRBJ1-2
DNA: TGTGCCAGCAGGCCCTCGGCTAGGACAGACTATGGCTACACCTTC
CDR3: CASRPSARTDYGYTF

D: -
V: TRBV19
size: once
J: TRBJ1-6
DNA: TGTGCCAGTAGTATACAGGGATCGTATTCACCCCTCCACTTT
CDR3: CASSIQGSYSPLHF

D: TRBD2
V: TRBV27
size: -
J: TRBJ2-7
DNA: TGTGCCAGCAGCCCTTCGGGGACTACCCCTTCTAGGCAGTACTTC
CDR3: CASSPSGTTPSRQYF

D: -
V: TRBV7-2
size: -
J: TRBJ2-5
DNA: TGTGCCAGCAGCATACAGACGGTCCAAGAGACCCAGTACTTC
CDR3: CASSIQTVQETQYF

D: -
V: TRBV29-1
size: -
J: TRBJ1-1
DNA: TGCAGCGTTGATGACAGAGGAATGAACACTGAAGCTTTCTTT
CDR3: CSVDDRGMNTEAFF

D: -
V: TRBV4-2
size: -
J: TRBJ2-5
DNA: TGTGCCAGCAGCCAGAGCAAGGGGTTAGAGACCCAGTACTTC
CDR3: CASSQSKGLETQYF

D: TRBD2
V: TRBV29-1
size: -
J: TRBJ2-5
DNA: TGCAGCGCCGAAGAAGGCGGGAGCTCCGGAGAGACCCAGTACTTC
CDR3: CSAEEGGSSGETQYF

D: -
V: TRBV19
size: -
J: TRBJ2-1
DNA: TGTGCCAGTAGTATAGGTGCAGTTACTAGCTCCTACAATGAGCAGTTCTTC
CDR3: CASSIGAVTSSYNEQFF

D: -
V: TRBV18
size: -
J: TRBJ2-1
DNA: TGTGCCAGCTCACCAGCCAATGAGCAGTTCTTC
CDR3: CASSPANEQFF

D: -
V: TRBV5-6
size: -
J: TRBJ1-1
DNA: TGTGCCAGCGATAAGGGGAGGAACACTGAAGCTTTCTTT
CDR3: CASDKGRNTEAFF

D: -
V: TRBV6-2/TRBV6-3
size: -
J: TRBJ2-4
DNA: TGTGCCAGCAGCCCTCCTCCGGGGTACATAGCCAAAAACATTCAGTACTTC
CDR3: CASSPPPGYIAKNIQYF

D: -
V: TRBV2
size: -
J: TRBJ2-5
DNA: TGTGCCAGCCGGAGGGAGCTGGGACAAGAGACCCAGTACTTC
CDR3: CASRRELGQETQYF

D: -
V: TRBV7-8
size: -
J: TRBJ2-3
DNA: TGTGCCAGCAGGTCACTTAGAGTACGAAAGGATGCGCAGTATTTT
CDR3: CASRSLRVRKDAQYF

D: -
V: TRBV6-1
size: -
J: TRBJ1-1
DNA: TGTGCCAGCAGTGAACAAGCGGCAGCTGCTTCGGGCACTGAAGCTTTCTTT
CDR3: CASSEQAAAASGTEAFF

D: -
V: TRBV27
size: -
J: TRBJ2-7
DNA: TGTGCCAGCAGTGTACAGGGCCGCCGGCCCTACGAGCAGTACTTC
CDR3: CASSVQGRRPYEQYF

D: -
V: TRBV3-1
size: -
J: TRBJ2-1
DNA: TGTGCCAGCAGCCAAGATGACAGTAGCTCCTACAATGAGCAGTTCTTC
CDR3: CASSQDDSSSYNEQFF

D: -
V: TRBV18
size: -
J: TRBJ2-1
DNA: TGTGCCAGCTCACCAGGCGGGGATGAGCAGTTCTTC
CDR3: CASSPGGDEQFF

D: -
V: TRBV19
size: -
J: TRBJ1-2
DNA: TGTGCCAGTAGTACCCCCCAGGCGGGGAACTATGGCTACACCTTC
CDR3: CASSTPQAGNYGYTF

D: TRBD2
V: TRBV5-6
size: -
J: TRBJ2-7
DNA: TGTGCCAGCAGAACTCGGGGGGGCTCCTACGAGCAGTACTTC
CDR3: CASRTRGGSYEQYF